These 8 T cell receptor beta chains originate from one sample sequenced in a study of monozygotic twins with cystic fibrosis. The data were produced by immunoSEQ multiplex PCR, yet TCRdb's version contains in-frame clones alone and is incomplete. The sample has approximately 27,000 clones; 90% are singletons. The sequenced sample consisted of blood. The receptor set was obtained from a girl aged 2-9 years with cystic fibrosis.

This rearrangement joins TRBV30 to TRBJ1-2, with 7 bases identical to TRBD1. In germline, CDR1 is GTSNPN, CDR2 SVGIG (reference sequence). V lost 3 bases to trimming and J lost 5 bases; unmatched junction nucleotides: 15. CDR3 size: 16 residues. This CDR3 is CAWRDGYRGLGYGYTF. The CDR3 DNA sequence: TGTGCCTGGAGGGACGGCTACAGGGGACTAGGGTATGGCTACACCTTC.

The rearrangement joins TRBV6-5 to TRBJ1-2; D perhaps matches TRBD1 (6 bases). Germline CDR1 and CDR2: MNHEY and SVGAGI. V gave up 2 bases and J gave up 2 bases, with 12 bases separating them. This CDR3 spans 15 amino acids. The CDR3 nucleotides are TGTGCCAGCAGTTACCAGCAGGGGAGGAACTATGGCTACACCTTC. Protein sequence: CASSYQQGRNYGYTF.

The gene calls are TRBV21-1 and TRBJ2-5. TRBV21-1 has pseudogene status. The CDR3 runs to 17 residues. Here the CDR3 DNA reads TGTGCCAGCAGCACCCTGTTAAGGACGAACACCAAAGAGACCCAGTACTTC. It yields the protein CASSTLLRTNTKETQYF.

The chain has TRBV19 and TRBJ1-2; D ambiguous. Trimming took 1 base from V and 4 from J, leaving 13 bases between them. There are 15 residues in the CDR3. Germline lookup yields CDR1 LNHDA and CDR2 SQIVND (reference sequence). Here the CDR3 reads CASSIVSQVGYGYTF. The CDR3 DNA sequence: TGTGCCAGTAGTATAGTGAGCCAAGTGGGCTATGGCTACACCTTC.

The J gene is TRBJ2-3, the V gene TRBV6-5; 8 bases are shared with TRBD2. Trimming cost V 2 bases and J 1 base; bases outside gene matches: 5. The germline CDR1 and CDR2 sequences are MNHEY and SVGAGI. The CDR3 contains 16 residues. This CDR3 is CASSYRGLGGTDTQYF. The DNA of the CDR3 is TGTGCCAGCAGTTACCGGGGACTAGGGGGCACAGATACGCAGTATTTT.

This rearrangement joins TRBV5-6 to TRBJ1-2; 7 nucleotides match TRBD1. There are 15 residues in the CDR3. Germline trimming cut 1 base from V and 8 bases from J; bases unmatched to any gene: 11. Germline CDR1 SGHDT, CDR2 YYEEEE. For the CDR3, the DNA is TGTGCCAGCAGCTTGCGAAGGGGGCTTGAAAGGGGCTACACCTTC. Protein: CASSLRRGLERGYTF. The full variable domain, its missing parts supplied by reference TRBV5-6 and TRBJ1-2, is DAGVTQSPTHLIKTRGQQVTLRCSPKSGHDTVSWYQQALGQGPQFIFQYYEEEERQRGNFPDRFSGHQFPNYSSELNVNALLLGDSALYLCASSLRRGLERGYTFGSGTRLTVV.

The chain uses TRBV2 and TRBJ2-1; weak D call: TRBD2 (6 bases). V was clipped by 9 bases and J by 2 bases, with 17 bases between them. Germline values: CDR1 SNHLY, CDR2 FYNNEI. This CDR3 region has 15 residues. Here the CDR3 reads CASSASGLPYNEQFF. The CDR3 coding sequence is TGTGCCAGTTCGGCAAGCGGGTTGCCCTACAATGAGCAGTTCTTC.

CDR3 loop: CASRERGQANTRGFF. The CDR3 bases are TGTGCCAGCAGAGAGAGGGGACAGGCGAATACCAGGGGTTTCTTT. V usage is TRBV6-5 and J usage is TRBJ1-1, with 8 bases that match TRBD1. The CDR3 runs to 15 residues. CDR1 is MNHEY and CDR2 is SVGAGI in the germline V gene. Trimming took 6 bases from V and 13 from J; bases not matched to a gene: 19.